What follows are 5 T cell receptor beta chains derived from one specimen sequenced in a study of blood T cells in healthy people across ages. A second roughly 6 to 11 cycle PCR used barcoded and J-beta primers. TCRdb used MiXCR to reprocess the 5' RACE reads, holding one entry per CDR3 protein. The sample shows 650,000 to 950,000 distinct CDR3 sequences, about 42% of them seen only once. Sequences were obtained from blood. The source is a man aged 60-69 years in good health.

The chain joins TRBV5-6 to TRBJ2-5, with D perhaps TRBD2 (6 bases). The J call may be wrong; the DNA end is better matched by TRBJ2-7. This CDR3 is built from 15 residues. The germline gives CDR1 SGHDT, CDR2 YYEEEE. The CDR3 sequence is CASSLAKRVLYEQYF. The DNA of the CDR3 is TGTGCCAGCAGCTTGGCCAAGCGGGTCCTCTACGAGCAGTACTTC.

This chain connects TRBV3-1 to TRBJ2-2, with 9 positions matching TRBD1. CDR1 is LGHDT, CDR2 YNNKEL, per germline (reference sequence). This CDR3 is built from 16 residues. The ends lost 7 bases at V and 4 bases at J; junction bases unmatched: 10. This CDR3 reads CASKRAGQGTTGELFF. In nucleotides, the CDR3 is TGTGCCAGCAAAAGGGCTGGACAGGGGACCACCGGGGAGCTGTTTTTT.

V and J are TRBV5-1 and TRBJ2-3; D gene ambiguous. In germline, CDR1 is SGHRS, CDR2 YFSETQ. The ends were cut back, 1 base at V and 4 bases at J, with 16 bases in the middle. There are 16 residues in the CDR3. CDR3 DNA sequence: TGCGCCAGCAGCTTGTCTCTCTTACGGAGCTCAGATACGCAGTATTTT. It codes for CASSLSLLRSSDTQYF.

This clonotype was observed a few times. This rearrangement joins TRBV4-1 to TRBJ2-7; D is ambiguous. The V gene's germline CDR1 is MGHRA and CDR2 YSYEKL. Trimming took off 3 bases at V and 1 base at J, with 10 bases between the two ends. The CDR3 is made up of 14 amino acids. CDR3 loop: CASSQIAGSYEQYF. CDR3 bases: TGCGCCAGCAGCCAGATAGCCGGTTCCTACGAGCAGTACTTC.

DNA of the CDR3: TGCAGTGCTATGGTGGGCAGGGCCGAGCAGTACTTC. This sequence encodes CSAMVGRAEQYF. V usage is TRBV20-1 and J usage is TRBJ2-7, with D possibly matching TRBD1 (5 bases). Per germline, CDR1 DFQATT and CDR2 SNEGSKA (reference sequence). The CDR3 length is 12 residues. Trimming removed 4 bases from V and 6 bases from J, with 13 bases in between.